One sample yielded the 32 T cell receptor beta chains listed below, sequenced in a study of shared T cell receptors in the human thymus (dated by TCRdb to 2020 to 2023). Receptor amplification or capture employed the immunoSEQ multiplex PCR assay. In its TCRdb copy, this immuneACCESS table keeps in-frame sequences only and misses some clones. Where compared with another copy, unresolved V genes explain less than half of these, and the others have no known cause. For this sample the table gives approximately 730,000 clones, of which approximately 85% were detected only once. The top ten clonotypes cover about 0.011% of the sample. These data were also filed under a second study, of human thymus T cells.

Sample: thymocytes. All receptors derive from a girl under three years old with a congenital heart defect. Donor details come from another sample of the same person, matched by shared clones.

The chain recombines TRBV5-1 with TRBJ1-3; possibly TRBD1 for D (6 bases). Trimming took 4 bases from V and 2 from J, leaving 7 bases between them. From germline, CDR1 is SGHRS and CDR2 YFSETQ. CDR3 length: 13 residues. The CDR3 loop reads CASSPGAGNTIYF. As DNA, the CDR3 is TGCGCCAGCAGCCCAGGGGCTGGAAACACCATATATTTT.

The chain is built from TRBV13 and TRBJ2-3; D is unresolved. CDR1 is PRHDT and CDR2 is FYEKMQ in the germline V gene (reference sequence). The CDR3 consists of 15 residues. The ends were cut back, 4 bases at V and 6 bases at J, with 17 bases in the middle. The CDR3 DNA reads TGTGCCAGCAGCTCCCCCAACGACAATCGGGATACGCAGTATTTT. Its translation: CASSSPNDNRDTQYF.

This clone was seen more than once but under ten times. This chain joins TRBV5-1 and TRBJ1-2; 7 bases align to TRBD1. With 7 bases clipped from V and 5 bases from J, the junction kept 8 bases outside the gene matches. Germline-derived CDR1 and CDR2 are SGHRS and YFSETQ. This CDR3 spans 13 amino acids. This CDR3 is CASAWDSVYGYTF. CDR3 nucleotide sequence: TGCGCCAGCGCCTGGGACAGCGTTTATGGCTACACCTTC.

This clone occurred a few times. CDR3 amino acids: CASRTKYSNQPQHF. The CDR3 DNA follows: TGTGCCAGCAGGACAAAATATAGCAATCAGCCCCAGCATTTT. The chain recombines TRBV2 with TRBJ1-5; no firm D call. V was shortened by 6 bases and J by 0 bases, with 9 bases between the two germline ends. This CDR3 region has 14 residues. CDR1 is SNHLY, CDR2 FYNNEI, per germline. Combining the CDR3 with reference TRBV2 and TRBJ1-5 gives the whole variable domain EPEVTQTPSHQVTQMGQEVILRCVPISNHLYFYWYRQILGQKVEFLVSFYNNEISEKSEIFDDQFSVERPDGSNFTLKIRSTKLEDSAMYFCASRTKYSNQPQHFGDGTRLSIL.

This chain connects TRBV6-5 to TRBJ2-5, with D hard to call. Trimming took 1 base from V and 4 from J, leaving 10 bases between them. Germline CDR1 MNHEY, CDR2 SVGAGI. This CDR3 contains 14 residues. The CDR3 sequence is CASSYFGPRETQYF. The CDR3 DNA reads TGTGCCAGCAGTTACTTTGGGCCTCGAGAGACCCAGTACTTC.

As for this clone: Different DNA sequences within this sample yield the same CDR3. The chain has TRBV27 and TRBJ1-1; 11 bases are shared with TRBD1. CDR3 size: 14 residues. V dropped 4 bases and J dropped 4; count of bases not matched to a gene: 2. CDR1 is MNHEY, CDR2 SMNVEV, per germline (reference sequence). CDR3 loop: CASSSGQGGTEAFF. The CDR3 nucleotides read TGTGCCAGCAGTTCGGGACAGGGGGGCACTGAAGCTTTCTTT.

J is TRBJ2-5 and V is TRBV11-2; D is unclear. The CDR3 spans 11 residues. CDR1 and CDR2 (germline): SGHAT, FQNNGV. The V end was cut by 1 base, the J end by 5 bases, with 2 bases between. CDR3 loop: CASSLAETQYF. CDR3 DNA sequence: TGTGCCAGCAGCTTAGCGGAGACCCAGTACTTC.

As for this clone: The same CDR3 is also encoded by other DNA sequences in this sample. The chain links TRBV7-9 to TRBJ1-2; unclear D gene. Per the germline V gene, CDR1 is SEHNR and CDR2 is FQNEAQ (reference sequence). The V and J ends lost 1 base and 0 bases respectively, with 6 bases between them. The CDR3 consists of 14 residues. CDR3 region: CASSLGGTNYGYTF. The CDR3 DNA is TGTGCCAGCAGCTTAGGAGGAACTAACTATGGCTACACCTTC.

Details on this clone: Mismatch with germline at one junction end may stem from a read error. The sample carries other DNA sequences with the same CDR3. The chain links TRBV28 to TRBJ1-1, with D tentatively TRBD1 (5 bases). This CDR3 region has 12 residues. The germline CDR1 and CDR2 sequences are MDHEN and SYDVKM. For the CDR3, the DNA is TGTGCCAGCAGAAGGGAGACGGGGGGGAGCTACTTT. This encodes CASRRETGGSYF.

This sequence joins TRBV7-2 and TRBJ1-4, with 7 bases identical to TRBD1. The CDR3 has 14 amino acids. Unmatched junction bases numbered 8, after V lost 5 bases and J lost 8 bases. Germline V gene sequence: CDR1 SGHTA, CDR2 FQGNSA. The CDR3 region has the DNA TGTGCCAGCAGCGAACAGGGGTGGAAAGAAAAACTGTTTTTT. As protein: CASSEQGWKEKLFF.

The chain combines TRBV5-1 with TRBJ2-7; possibly TRBD1 for D (5 bases). CDR1 is SGHRS and CDR2 is YFSETQ in the germline V gene. The CDR3 totals 15 residues. Deletions cut 5 bases from V and 2 bases from J, with 17 bases between. The DNA for the CDR3 is TGCGCCAGCAGACAGGCTCAGGGTAGGCCCTACGAGCAGTACTTC. Encoded protein: CASRQAQGRPYEQYF. The full variable domain, its missing parts supplied by reference TRBV5-1 and TRBJ2-7, is KAGVTQTPRYLIKTRGQQVTLSCSPISGHRSVSWYQQTPGQGLQFLFEYFSETQRNKGNFPGRFSGRQFSNSRSEMNVSTLELGDSALYLCASRQAQGRPYEQYFGPGTRLTVT.

The rearrangement links TRBV6-5 to TRBJ2-7; TRBD1 matches 12 bases. The CDR3 is 14 residues long. The V gene end was trimmed by 5 bases and the J gene end by 5 bases; junction bases not matched to a gene: 4. Germline CDR1 and CDR2: MNHEY and SVGAGI. CDR3 amino acids: CASSSRDRGHEQYF. CDR3 sequence (DNA): TGTGCCAGCAGTAGCCGGGACAGGGGGCACGAGCAGTACTTC.

This clone was recorded once. The chain recombines TRBV7-9 with TRBJ2-3, with 11 bases lining up with TRBD1. The CDR3 totals 16 residues. V trimming: 8 bases; J trimming: 3 bases; junction bases outside the gene matches: 10. Germline V CDR1 and CDR2: SEHNR, FQNEAQ (reference sequence). CDR3 region: CASSKAGTGGTDTQYF. The CDR3 DNA reads TGTGCCAGCTCCAAGGCGGGGACAGGGGGGACAGATACGCAGTATTTT.

The CDR3 DNA reads TGCGCCAGCAGCCAAGGGGTAGCGGGGGTAGAAAACATTCAGTACTTC. Translating it yields CASSQGVAGVENIQYF. The J gene is TRBJ2-4, the V gene TRBV4-1; the match to TRBD2 covers 9 bases. The germline V gene has CDR1 MGHRA and CDR2 YSYEKL. CDR3 length equals 16 residues. V shed 1 base, J shed 5 bases, and the junction held 6 bases outside the gene matches.

The genes are TRBV5-1 and TRBJ2-7, with TRBD1 as a possible D gene (6 bases). V was cut by 6 bases and J by 2 bases, with 12 bases left in between. Germline assignment: CDR1 SGHRS and CDR2 YFSETQ. The CDR3 extends over 13 amino acids. The CDR3 sequence: CASNTGFTYEQYF. In nucleotides, the CDR3 is TGCGCCAGCAACACAGGGTTTACCTACGAGCAGTACTTC.

V usage is TRBV5-6 and J usage is TRBJ2-3; 8 nucleotides agree with TRBD1. V trimming: 3 bases; J trimming: 2 bases; junction bases outside the gene matches: 17. This CDR3 has 19 amino acids. The germline CDR1 and CDR2 sequences are SGHDT and YYEEEE. The CDR3 coding sequence is TGTGCCAGCAGCTACCGGACAGGGTTTTTCCCATCCTTCACAGATACGCAGTATTTT. It codes for CASSYRTGFFPSFTDTQYF.

In its sample, this clone was seen once. The gene calls are TRBV25-1 and TRBJ1-2; 7 bases map to TRBD1. With V trimmed by 3 bases and J by 0 bases, 13 bases remained unmatched. The CDR3 loop spans 18 amino acids. Germline CDR1 MGHDK, CDR2 SYGVNS. The DNA of the CDR3 is TGTGCCAGCAGTGACCGTGACAGGGTAACCCTCTCTAACTATGGCTACACCTTC. This encodes CASSDRDRVTLSNYGYTF.

The chain is built from TRBV4-1 and TRBJ1-2; 8 bases are a match to TRBD1. After removal of 1 base from V and 4 bases from J, the junction contained 11 bases not matched to a gene. CDR1 is MGHRA, CDR2 YSYEKL, per germline. This CDR3 is built from 17 residues. The CDR3 region has the DNA TGCGCCAGCAGCCAAGCCGACCGGACAGGGCGTTTCTATGGCTACACCTTC. This encodes CASSQADRTGRFYGYTF.

The J gene is TRBJ1-2, the V gene TRBV5-1; the match to TRBD1 covers 10 bases. J was trimmed by 5 bases and V by 4 bases; bases with no gene match: 8. This CDR3 spans 15 amino acids. Germline-derived CDR1 and CDR2 are SGHRS and YFSETQ. The CDR3 coding sequence is TGCGCCAGCAGCGACGGACAGGGGGTACGGTATGGCTACACCTTC. It encodes CASSDGQGVRYGYTF.

The V and J genes are TRBV6-5 and TRBJ1-5; tentative D call: TRBD1 (6 bases). The V and J ends lost 0 bases and 5 bases respectively, with 14 bases between them. The CDR3 has 16 amino acids. The germline V gene encodes CDR1 MNHEY and CDR2 SVGAGI. The CDR3 bases are TGTGCCAGCAGTTACTCGGGACATCCAGGCGATCAGCCCCAGCATTTT. Its protein is CASSYSGHPGDQPQHF.

The V call is TRBV7-9, the J call TRBJ1-3, with 7 bases that match TRBD1. Germline CDR1 reads SEHNR; CDR2 reads FQNEAQ (reference sequence). The V and J ends lost 8 bases and 0 bases, in that order; junction bases with no gene match: 13. The length of the CDR3 is 17 residues. The CDR3 DNA reads as TGTGCCAGCGGACAGAGTGACAGGGTTCACTCTGGAAACACCATATATTTT. This encodes CASGQSDRVHSGNTIYF.

The J gene is TRBJ1-6, the V gene TRBV28; D gene uncertain. The CDR3 is 17 residues long. CDR1 is MDHEN and CDR2 is SYDVKM in the germline V gene. Trimming took off 6 bases at V and 2 bases at J, with 17 bases between the two ends. The CDR3 sequence: CASSLPPGKTYNSPLHF. Here the CDR3 DNA reads TGTGCCAGCAGCCTACCCCCAGGAAAAACCTATAATTCACCCCTCCACTTT.

The chain has TRBV11-2 and TRBJ1-1; TRBD1 might be the D (5 bases). Germline CDR1 SGHAT, CDR2 FQNNGV. V was shortened by 7 bases and J by 6 bases, with 21 bases between the two germline ends. This CDR3 region has 15 residues. CDR3 sequence: CASNPISPGCAEAFF. For the CDR3, the DNA is TGTGCCAGCAACCCAATTAGTCCAGGGTGCGCTGAAGCTTTCTTT.

Only a few counts were recorded for this clone. The gene calls are TRBV5-1 and TRBJ2-7; 7 nucleotides line up with TRBD2. This CDR3 has 15 amino acids. V gave up 0 bases and J gave up 4 bases; unmatched junction bases: 7. Germline CDR1 is SGHRS and CDR2 is YFSETQ. The CDR3 protein is CASSLVPRLAYEQYF. Written as DNA, the CDR3 is TGCGCCAGCAGCTTGGTCCCAAGACTAGCTTACGAGCAGTACTTC.

The chain employs TRBV4-3 and TRBJ2-4; tentatively, D is TRBD1 (6 bases). V dropped 2 bases and J dropped 0 bases, with 20 bases sitting between them. This CDR3 spans 19 amino acids. In germline, CDR1 is LGHNA, CDR2 YSLEER. DNA of the CDR3: TGCGCCAGCAGCCAATTCTCCCGGACAGCCAACCTAGCCAAAAACATTCAGTACTTC. Its translation: CASSQFSRTANLAKNIQYF.

The chain carries TRBV28 and TRBJ2-4; a possible D gene is TRBD1 (6 bases). The V end was cut by 7 bases, the J end by 0 bases, with 19 bases between. The CDR3 covers 17 residues. Germline V lookup: CDR1 MDHEN, CDR2 SYDVKM. This CDR3 reads CASNLSGTPLAKNIQYF. The DNA of the CDR3 is TGTGCCAGCAACCTATCCGGGACACCTCTAGCCAAAAACATTCAGTACTTC.

This clone was observed a single time. This rearrangement joins TRBV6-5 to TRBJ2-2; perhaps TRBD2 as D (6 bases). V lost 6 bases and J lost 0, with 8 bases in between. The CDR3 loop spans 14 amino acids. Per germline, CDR1 MNHEY and CDR2 SVGAGI. The CDR3 sequence: CASRASANTGELFF. The DNA of the CDR3 is TGTGCCAGCAGAGCTAGCGCGAACACCGGGGAGCTGTTTTTT.

The chain employs TRBV6-5 and TRBJ2-2, with D possibly matching TRBD1 (7 bases). The V gene lost 6 bases and the J gene lost 1 base, with 12 bases spanning the gap. The CDR3 contains 15 residues. CDR1 and CDR2 from the germline V gene are MNHEY and SVGAGI. The CDR3 sequence is CASRRDSKNTGELFF. The CDR3 region has the DNA TGTGCCAGCAGGCGGGACAGCAAGAACACCGGGGAGCTGTTTTTT.

CDR3 DNA: TGTGCCAGCAGCGCTTCACAGGGGAACTATGGCTACACCTTC. It yields the protein CASSASQGNYGYTF. The chain is built from TRBV21-1 and TRBJ1-2; the table's D gene call, TRBD1, was not cross checked with the DNA. TRBV21-1 represents a pseudogene. The CDR3 extends over 14 amino acids.

The chain carries TRBV4-3 and TRBJ2-5; 10 bases align to TRBD2. The CDR3 totals 18 residues. Per the germline V gene, CDR1 is LGHNA and CDR2 is YSLEER. V gave up 0 bases and J gave up 1 base; unmatched junction bases: 8. The DNA of the CDR3 is TGCGCCAGCAGCCAAGATTACCCCCGGACTAGCGGCCAAGAGACCCAGTACTTC. It encodes CASSQDYPRTSGQETQYF.

The gene calls are TRBV19 and TRBJ1-2, with a tentative D call TRBD1 (5 bases). V gave up 7 bases and J gave up 5 bases, with 14 bases separating them. Germline values: CDR1 LNHDA, CDR2 SQIVND (reference sequence). The CDR3 covers 13 residues. The CDR3 here is CASTALTEYGYTF. Written as DNA, the CDR3 is TGTGCCAGTACCGCCTTGACAGAATATGGCTACACCTTC.

The DNA of the CDR3 is TGTGCCAGCAGTCCGCACTTGCGGGGGCACAATGAGCAGTTCTTC. The encoded protein is CASSPHLRGHNEQFF. The chain joins TRBV27 to TRBJ2-1; weak D call: TRBD2 (7 bases). This CDR3 comprises 15 residues. V lost 5 bases and J 5 bases, leaving 16 bases between the germline ends. Per the germline V gene, CDR1 is MNHEY and CDR2 is SMNVEV (reference sequence).